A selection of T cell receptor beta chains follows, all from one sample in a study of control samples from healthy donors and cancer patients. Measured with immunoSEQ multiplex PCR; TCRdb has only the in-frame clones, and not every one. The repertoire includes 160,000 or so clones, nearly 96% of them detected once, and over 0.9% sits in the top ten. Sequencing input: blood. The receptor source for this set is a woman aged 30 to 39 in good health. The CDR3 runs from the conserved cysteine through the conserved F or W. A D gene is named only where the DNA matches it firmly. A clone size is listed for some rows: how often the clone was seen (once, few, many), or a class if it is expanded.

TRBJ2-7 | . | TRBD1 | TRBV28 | TGTGCCAGCAGTAAAACAGGGGGCATCTCCTACGAGCAGTACTTC | CASSKTGGISYEQYF
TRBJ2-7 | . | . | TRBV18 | TGTGCCAGCTCACCAGCGGCCTCCTACGAGCAGTACTTC | CASSPAASYEQYF
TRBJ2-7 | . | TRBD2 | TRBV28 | TGTGCCAGCAGCGCCCCCACTAGCGGGAGGCCTAACTACGAGCAGTACTTC | CASSAPTSGRPNYEQYF
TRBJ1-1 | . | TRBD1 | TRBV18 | TGTGCCAGCTCACCGTTGCCCGAAGACAGGGGTGAAGCTTTCTTT | CASSPLPEDRGEAFF
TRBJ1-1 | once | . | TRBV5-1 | TGCGCCAGCAGCTTGATCGGACAACCGAACACTGAAGCTTTCTTT | CASSLIGQPNTEAFF
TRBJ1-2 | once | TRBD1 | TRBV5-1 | TGCGCCACTGCGACAGGGGAATTCTATGGCTACACCTTC | CATATGEFYGYTF
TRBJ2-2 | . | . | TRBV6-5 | TGTGCCAGCAGTTACCCAGGCGGGGAGCTGTTTTTT | CASSYPGGELFF
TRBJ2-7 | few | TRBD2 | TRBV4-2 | TGTGCCAGCAGCCAAGATCCCGCGGGAGGAGCCTACGAGCAGTACTTC | CASSQDPAGGAYEQYF
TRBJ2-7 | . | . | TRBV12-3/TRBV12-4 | TGTGCCAGCAGCCGGGGGACCCACGAGCAGTACTTC | CASSRGTHEQYF
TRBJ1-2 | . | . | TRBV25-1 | TGTGCCAGCAGTGAACCTCCCGGTGGCTACACCTTC | CASSEPPGGYTF
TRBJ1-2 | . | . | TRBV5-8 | TGTGCCAGCAGCTTGGCAGAACGCTATGGCTACACCTTC | CASSLAERYGYTF
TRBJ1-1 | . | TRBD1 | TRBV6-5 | TGTGCCAGCAGTAGGACAGGGGGGAACACTGAAGCTTTCTTT | CASSRTGGNTEAFF
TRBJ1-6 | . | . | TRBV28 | TGTGCCAGCAGAAGACAGTTGTTAAGGAATTCACCCCTCCACTTT | CASRRQLLRNSPLHF
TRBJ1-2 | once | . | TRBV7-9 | TGTGCCAGCAGCTTGGTGGGGAACTATGGCTACACCTTC | CASSLVGNYGYTF
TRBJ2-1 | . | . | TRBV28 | TGTGCCAGCAGTTCCCACTCGGGACTCAACTCCTACAATGAGCAGTTCTTC | CASSSHSGLNSYNEQFF
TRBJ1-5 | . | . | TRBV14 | TGTGCCAGCAGCCAAAAGGGGTCGGGGAAATCTAGCAATCAGCCCCAGCATTTT | CASSQKGSGKSSNQPQHF
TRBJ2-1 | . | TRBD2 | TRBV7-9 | TGTGCCAGCAGCCAGGGACTAGCGGGAGAACCGAGCTCCTACAATGAGCAGTTCTTC | CASSQGLAGEPSSYNEQFF
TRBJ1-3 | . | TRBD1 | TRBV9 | TGTGCCAGCAGCGTGTCGACAGGGAAAGGAAACACCATATATTTT | CASSVSTGKGNTIYF
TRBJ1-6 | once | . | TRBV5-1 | TGCGCCAGCAGCGCTGGGGACGGAAATAATTCACCCCTCCACTTT | CASSAGDGNNSPLHF
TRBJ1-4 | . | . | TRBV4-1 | TGCGCCAGCAGCCAAGTTATACCTAATGAAAAACTGTTTTTT | CASSQVIPNEKLFF
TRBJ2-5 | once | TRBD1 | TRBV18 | TGTGCCAGCGAGAGACAGGGCCTCCAAGAGACCCAGTACTTC | CASERQGLQETQYF
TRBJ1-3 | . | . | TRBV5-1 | TGCGCCAGCAGCTTGGAAGGAAGGGCCGGGCGGAACACCATATATTTT | CASSLEGRAGRNTIYF
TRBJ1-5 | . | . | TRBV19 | TGTGCCAGTAGTCCTCGGGCACAGGGTACCCTTAGCAATCAGCCCCAGCATTTT | CASSPRAQGTLSNQPQHF
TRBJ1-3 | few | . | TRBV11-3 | TGTGCCAGCAGCTTGGACGGCAGGGCGGGTTCGGACACCATATATTTT | CASSLDGRAGSDTIYF
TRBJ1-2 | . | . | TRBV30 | TGTGCCTGGCATGGTAACTATGGCTACACCTTC | CAWHGNYGYTF
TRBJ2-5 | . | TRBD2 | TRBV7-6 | TGTGCCAGCAGCCCCGGGGGAGCGGGGGGACTAACCTACCAAGAGACCCAGTACTTC | CASSPGGAGGLTYQETQYF
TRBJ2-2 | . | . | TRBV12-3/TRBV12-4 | TGTGCCAGCAGTCTAGACACGACCGGGGAGCTGTTTTTT | CASSLDTTGELFF
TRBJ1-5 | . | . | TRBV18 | TGTGCCAGCTCACCACGGGGGAGCAACAATCAGCCCCAGCATTTT | CASSPRGSNNQPQHF
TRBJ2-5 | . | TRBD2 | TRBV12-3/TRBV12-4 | TGTGCCAGCATGACTAGCGGGAGAGAGACCCAGTACTTC | CASMTSGRETQYF
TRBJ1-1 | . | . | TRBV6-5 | TGTGCCAGCAGTTCCGCGGCGAGGGGTGACACTGAAGCTTTCTTT | CASSSAARGDTEAFF
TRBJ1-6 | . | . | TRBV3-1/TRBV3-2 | TGTGCCAGCAGTCCACATCCAGAATCACCCCTCCACTTT | CASSPHPESPLHF